This is a list of T cell receptor beta chains from one sample in a study of blood T cells in healthy people across ages. TCRdb reprocessed the 5' RACE reads via MiXCR and lists one record per CDR3 protein. The table includes about 640,000 distinct CDR3 sequences, roughly 53% detected once. Sequencing used blood. All receptors derive from a man between 60 and 75 years old in good health. Each CDR3 is given with its conserved first and last residue. The D gene is left open where the match is weak. Only some rows state a clone size, as once, few, many or a class for expanded clones.

>.|.|TRBV5-1|TRBJ2-1
CASSLASSKWDEQFF
TGCGCCAGCAGCTTGGCTAGCAGCAAGTGGGATGAGCAGTTCTTC
>.|TRBD1|TRBV3-1|TRBJ1-2
CASSPGQGGREYGYTF
TGTGCCAGCAGCCCAGGACAGGGTGGTAGAGAATATGGCTACACCTTC
>.|TRBD1|TRBV20-1|TRBJ2-7
CSARTRTGVYEQYF
TGCAGTGCTAGAACCCGGACAGGGGTGTACGAGCAGTACTTC
>.|TRBD1|TRBV6-5|TRBJ1-6
CASSPTGGNSPLHF
TGTGCCAGCAGTCCGACAGGGGGCAATTCACCCCTCCACTTT
>.|TRBD2|TRBV20-1|TRBJ2-1
CSARAAFSSGGLPHYNEQFF
TGCAGTGCTAGAGCCGCCTTTTCTAGCGGGGGGCTCCCACACTACAATGAGCAGTTCTTC
>.|.|TRBV5-5|TRBJ2-7
CASSLDWAAYEQYF
TGTGCCAGCAGCTTAGATTGGGCCGCCTACGAGCAGTACTTC
>.|.|TRBV7-2|TRBJ1-4
CASSLDFSPATNEKLFF
TGTGCCAGCAGCTTAGATTTCTCGCCCGCAACTAATGAAAAACTGTTTTTT
>once|.|TRBV7-6|TRBJ2-3
CASSSAKDTQYF
TGTGCCAGCAGCTCGGCCAAAGATACGCAGTATTTT
>.|.|TRBV19|TRBJ1-2
CASSSTRGEAEGYYGYTF
TGTGCCAGTAGTTCGACCAGGGGAGAAGCGGAGGGATACTATGGCTACACCTTC
>.|.|TRBV27|TRBJ1-1
CASKVQGSAEAFF
TGTGCCAGCAAGGTCCAGGGGTCGGCTGAAGCTTTCTTT
>.|.|TRBV5-5|TRBJ2-7
CASSYISYEQYF
TGTGCCAGCAGCTACATAAGCTACGAGCAGTACTTC
>.|.|TRBV21-1|TRBJ1-1
CASSRARDRVIFKSMNTEAFF
TGTGCCAGCAGCAGAGCCCGGGACAGGGTTATTTTTAAGTCGATGAACACTGAAGCTTTCTTT
>few|TRBD1|TRBV9|TRBJ2-7
CASSVGLGTANYEQYF
TGTGCCAGCAGCGTAGGATTGGGGACAGCAAACTACGAGCAGTACTTC
>.|.|TRBV3-1|TRBJ2-1
CASSQRRLGDEQFF
TGTGCCAGCAGCCAAAGGAGGCTTGGCGATGAGCAGTTCTTC
>.|.|TRBV5-1|TRBJ2-2
CASSLFGPGELFF
TGCGCCAGCAGCTTGTTCGGGCCCGGGGAGCTGTTTTTT
>.|TRBD2|TRBV28|TRBJ2-3
CASSFRVAGGSTDTQYF
TGTGCCAGCAGTTTCAGGGTAGCGGGGGGTAGCACAGATACGCAGTATTTT
>.|.|TRBV15|TRBJ2-1
CATSRDRLPSSYNEQFF
TGTGCCACCAGCAGAGATAGGCTCCCCAGCTCCTACAATGAGCAGTTCTTC
>.|.|TRBV7-2|TRBJ2-3
CASSPRFTDTQYF
TGTGCCAGCAGCCCACGGTTCACAGATACGCAGTATTTT
>many|.|TRBV6-1|TRBJ2-7
CASSRDGTYEQYF
TGTGCCAGCAGCCGGGACGGGACCTACGAGCAGTACTTC
>.|.|TRBV5-1|TRBJ1-1
CASSLGNLNTEAFF
TGCGCCAGCAGCTTGGGTAATTTGAACACTGAAGCTTTCTTT
>.|TRBD1|TRBV12-3/TRBV12-4|TRBJ1-1
CASRPGQGVSRDTEAFF
TGTGCCAGCAGACCGGGACAGGGGGTCAGCCGCGACACTGAAGCTTTCTTT
>.|.|TRBV5-1|TRBJ1-6
CASSPEGVYNSPLHF
TGCGCCAGCAGCCCGGAGGGGGTTTATAATTCACCCCTCCACTTT
>few|TRBD2|TRBV28|TRBJ2-7
CASRGLAYEQYF
TGTGCCAGCAGGGGACTAGCCTACGAGCAGTACTTC
>.|.|TRBV7-9|TRBJ2-5
CASSSKGLYQETQYF
TGTGCCAGCAGCTCCAAAGGACTGTACCAAGAGACCCAGTACTTC
>few|.|TRBV6-5|TRBJ2-7
CASRSTYEQYF
TGTGCCAGCAGGTCAACCTACGAGCAGTACTTC
>.|.|TRBV29-1|TRBJ2-5
CSVTPVAGQETQYF
TGCAGCGTTACCCCAGTTGCGGGGCAAGAGACCCAGTACTTC
>few|.|TRBV3-1|TRBJ2-7
CASSQDLRAYEQYF
TGTGCCAGCAGCCAAGATCTGAGAGCGTACGAGCAGTACTTC